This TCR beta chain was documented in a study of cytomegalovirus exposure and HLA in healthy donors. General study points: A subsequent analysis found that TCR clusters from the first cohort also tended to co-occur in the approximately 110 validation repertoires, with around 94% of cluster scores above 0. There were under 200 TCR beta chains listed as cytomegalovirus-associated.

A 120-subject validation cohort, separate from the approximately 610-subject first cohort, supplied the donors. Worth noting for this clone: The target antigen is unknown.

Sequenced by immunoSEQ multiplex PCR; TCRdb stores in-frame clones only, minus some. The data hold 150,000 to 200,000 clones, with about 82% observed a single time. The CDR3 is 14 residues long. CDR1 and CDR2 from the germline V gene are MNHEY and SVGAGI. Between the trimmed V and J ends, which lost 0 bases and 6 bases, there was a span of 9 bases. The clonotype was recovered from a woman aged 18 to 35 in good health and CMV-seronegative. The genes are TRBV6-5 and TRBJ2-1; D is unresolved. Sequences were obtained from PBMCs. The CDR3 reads CASSYSPGTNEQFF. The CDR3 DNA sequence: TGTGCCAGCAGTTACTCGCCAGGCACCAATGAGCAGTTCTTC.